This paragraph covers one T cell receptor beta chain sequence. In this sample, this clone turned up a few times. This clone's antigen is unknown. No clone much larger than this one lies a single base away; base qualities are absent. This entry is derived from a study of OX40 agonist ivuxolimab in advanced cancers. Background on the whole study: Ivuxolimab was an agonistic, fully human IgG2 monoclonal antibody directed against OX40 (CD134), a costimulatory receptor. Intravenous ivuxolimab was administered to patients every 2 weeks at six dose levels: 0.01, 0.1, 0.3, 1.5, 3 and 10 mg/kg. Among the roughly 50 dose-escalation patients, approximately 20 had hepatocellular carcinoma, about 15 melanoma, 9 renal cell carcinoma and 9 head and neck cancer. A male proportion of about 79% and a mean age of about 60 years, ranging from about 23 to 90, were recorded for the dose-escalation cohort. Prior anti-PD-1, anti-PD-L1 or anti-CTLA-4 therapy was permitted, and checkpoint inhibitors had been received by around 39% of dose-escalation patients. Partial responses were achieved by three dose-escalation patients, of whom one had hepatocellular carcinoma and two had cutaneous melanoma. Peripheral TCRbeta sequencing was intended to test whether TCR sequence diversity was altered and clonal T-cell expansion was caused by ivuxolimab. The paper describes the monotherapy dose-escalation part (N = 52 patients) of the phase I trial of ivuxolimab.

Study-level results and caveats: At doses of 0.1 to 3.0 mg/kg, clonal expansion of both CD4+ and CD8+ blood T cells was observed from baseline to week 6. In partial responders in the 0.1-3.0 mg/kg groups, normalized peripheral clonal expansion was found to be among the lowest, especially among CD8+ T cells. After ivuxolimab, more expanded clones were found on average in CD8+ T cells than in CD4+ T cells. The antigen specificity of the clonally expanded peripheral T cells was not determined. Low levels of normalized T-cell clonal expansion were also seen in some patients who did not respond.

Genomic DNA was extracted from sorted cells for sequencing of the TCRbeta CDR3 region. TCRbeta CDR3 regions were sequenced using the immunoSEQ Assay. TCRdb obtained this table from immuneACCESS and retained in-frame rearrangements with V and J assigned. These tables miss some clones; where compared with another copy, unresolved V genes account for less than half of the shortfall, and the remainder is unexplained. The table for this sample lists around 95,000 clones; roughly 93% of them were counted only once. The ten largest clones take up 0.71% of the sample. Patients with autoimmune disease history or receiving systemic immunosuppression were excluded from the trial. In every dose cohort, peripheral blood was drawn for TCR sequencing at baseline, cycle 4 day 1, and cycle 7 day 1. Samples were obtained from an open-label, multicenter, first-in-human phase I dose-escalation trial of ivuxolimab. Adults with locally advanced or metastatic head and neck squamous cell, hepatocellular, melanoma or renal cell carcinoma were enrolled in the trial. Before TCR sequencing, CD4+ T cells and CD8+ T cells were sorted from peripheral blood as separate populations.

CDR1 and CDR2, per the germline V gene, are SGHTA and FQGNSA. CDR3 length: 15 amino acids, cysteine to phenylalanine. Left in the record is the CDR3 DNA by itself, 45 bases read in frame from the first base. Here V drops 3 bases and J drops 4 bases, and the junction holds 4 bases not matched to any gene. The origin of this receptor is an adult with an advanced solid tumor such as melanoma, head and neck, liver or kidney cancer. Sequences were derived from CD4+ or CD8+ T cells sorted from blood, sampled in a trial of the OX40 agonist ivuxolimab. This sequence uses TRBV7-2 and TRBJ2-3, with TRBD2 matching 10 junction bases. Here is the DNA: TGTGCCAGCAGCTTCTCTAGCGGGAGCGCAGATACGCAGTATTTT. The encoded protein is CASSFSSGSADTQYF.